This record looks at one T cell receptor beta chain sequence and its context. The data belong to a study of T cell changes during pregnancy in multiple sclerosis. The assay was immunoSEQ multiplex PCR, and TCRdb's table has in-frame clones only and misses some. The sample yields almost 50,000 clones, 85% to 95% seen once. Trimming cost V 1 base and J 3 bases, with 6 bases left between them. CDR3 length: 13 amino acids. The germline CDR1 and CDR2 sequences are MGHDK and SYGVNS. The genes are TRBV25-1 and TRBJ1-1; D not resolved. The sample here was CD4+ T cells from peripheral blood mononuclear cells, taken in the second trimester of pregnancy. This clonotype was obtained from a female donor in good health, enrolled as a control in a pregnancy study. DNA for the CDR3: TGTGCCAGCAGTGAATCCCTAGACACTGAAGCTTTCTTT. It yields the protein CASSESLDTEAFF.